The present TCR beta chain was sequenced within a study of circulating CD8 cells and anti-PD-1 response in melanoma. Looking at the study overall: Nivolumab was given intravenously at 3 mg/kg every 2 weeks. Regarding the study as a whole: Under 8% of TRB clonotypes were shared between subsets at M1.

Using roughly 16 ng of total RNA, TCR libraries were made with the QIAseq Immune Repertoire TCR panel. TCRdb ran MiXCR on the reads and lists one entry per CDR3 protein. The sample comprises some 800 distinct CDR3 sequences, 6% to 7% of which are singletons, and about 7% rests with the top ten. Four subsets defined by PD-1 and/or TIGIT were sorted from live CD3+CD8+TCRalphabeta+ cells. In germline, CDR1 is LNHDA, CDR2 SQIVND (reference sequence). The J segment lost 5 bases and the V segment lost 8 bases, leaving 14 bases of the junction unmatched. The CDR3 loop spans 15 amino acids. This clonotype was detected only once. Its specificity is unknown.

This sequence originates from a human donor with melanoma. The chain uses TRBV19 and TRBJ2-5; 7 bases match TRBD1. The specimen comprised CD8+ T cells from PBMCs, sampled at baseline or after one month of anti-PD-1 therapy (not recorded which). CDR3 nucleotide sequence: TGTGCCAGTTGTAACACGGACAGGTCTTACGAGACCCAGTACTTC. This encodes CASCNTDRSYETQYF.